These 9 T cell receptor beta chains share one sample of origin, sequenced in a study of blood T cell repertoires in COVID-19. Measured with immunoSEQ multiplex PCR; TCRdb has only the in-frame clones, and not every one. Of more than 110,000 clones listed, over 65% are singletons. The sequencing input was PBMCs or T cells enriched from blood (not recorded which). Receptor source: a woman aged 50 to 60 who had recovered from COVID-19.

The CDR3 nucleotides are TGTGCCAGCAGCTACGACAGGGTAGAAGAAAAACTGTTTTTT. It translates to CASSYDRVEEKLFF. The V and J genes are TRBV6-5 and TRBJ1-4; 7 bases are shared with TRBD1. Per germline, CDR1 MNHEY and CDR2 SVGAGI. J lost 8 bases, V lost 6 bases, and 9 bases had no gene match. The CDR3 sequence is 14 residues long.

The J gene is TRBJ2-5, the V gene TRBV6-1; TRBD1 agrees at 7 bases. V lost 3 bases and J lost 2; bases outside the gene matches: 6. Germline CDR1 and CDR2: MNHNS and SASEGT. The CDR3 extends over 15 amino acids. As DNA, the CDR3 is TGTGCCAGCAGTGATATTGGCAGGGGGCAAGAGACCCAGTACTTC. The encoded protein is CASSDIGRGQETQYF.

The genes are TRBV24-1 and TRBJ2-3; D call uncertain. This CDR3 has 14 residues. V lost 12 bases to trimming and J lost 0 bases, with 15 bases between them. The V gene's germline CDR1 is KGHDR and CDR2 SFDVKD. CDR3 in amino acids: CAPRNVVSTDTQYF. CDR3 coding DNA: TGTGCCCCGAGGAACGTGGTTAGCACAGATACGCAGTATTTT.

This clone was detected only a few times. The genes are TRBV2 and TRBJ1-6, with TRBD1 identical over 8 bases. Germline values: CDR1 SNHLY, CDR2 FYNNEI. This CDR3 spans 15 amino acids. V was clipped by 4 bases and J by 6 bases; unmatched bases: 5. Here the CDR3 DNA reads TGTGCCAGCAGTGCGGCGACAGGGGTTAATTCACCCCTCCACTTT. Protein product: CASSAATGVNSPLHF.

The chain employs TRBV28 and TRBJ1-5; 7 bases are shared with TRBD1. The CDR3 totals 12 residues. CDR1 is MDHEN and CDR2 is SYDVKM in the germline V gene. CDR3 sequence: CVTGAGNQPQHF. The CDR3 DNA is TGTGTCACAGGGGCCGGCAATCAGCCCCAGCATTTT. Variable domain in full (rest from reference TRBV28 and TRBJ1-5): DVKVTQSSRYLVKRTGEKVFLECVQDMDHENMFWYRQDPGLGLRLIYFSYDVKMKEKGDIPEGYSVSREKKERFSLILESASTNQTSMYLCVTGAGNQPQHFGDGTRLSIL.

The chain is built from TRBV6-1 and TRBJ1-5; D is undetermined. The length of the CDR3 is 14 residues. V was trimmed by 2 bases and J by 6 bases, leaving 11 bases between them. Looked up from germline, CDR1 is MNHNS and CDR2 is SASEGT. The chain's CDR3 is CASSESVEGQPQHF. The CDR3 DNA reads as TGTGCCAGCAGTGAATCTGTGGAGGGTCAGCCCCAGCATTTT.

CDR3 sequence: CAWSVLGQNEKLFF. Here the CDR3 DNA reads TGTGCCTGGAGTGTACTCGGACAGAACGAAAAACTGTTTTTT. The chain carries TRBV30 and TRBJ1-4; TRBD1 might be the D (6 bases). Germline V gives CDR1 GTSNPN, CDR2 SVGIG (reference sequence). CDR3 length: 14 residues. Trimming left V 0 bases short and J 8 bases short, with 13 bases between.

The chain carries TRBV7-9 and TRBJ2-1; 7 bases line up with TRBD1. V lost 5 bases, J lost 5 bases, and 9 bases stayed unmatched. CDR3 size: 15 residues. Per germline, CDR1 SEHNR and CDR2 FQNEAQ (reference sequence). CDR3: CASSGDRVEDNEQFF. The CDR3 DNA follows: TGTGCCAGCAGCGGCGACAGGGTCGAGGACAATGAGCAGTTCTTC.

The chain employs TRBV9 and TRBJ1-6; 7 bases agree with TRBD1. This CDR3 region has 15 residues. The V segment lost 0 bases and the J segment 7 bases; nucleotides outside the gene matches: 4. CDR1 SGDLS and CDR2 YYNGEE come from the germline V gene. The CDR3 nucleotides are TGTGCCAGCAGCGTAGTAACAGGGGAAAATTCACCCCTCCACTTT. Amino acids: CASSVVTGENSPLHF. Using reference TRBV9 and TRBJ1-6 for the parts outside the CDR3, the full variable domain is DSGVTQTPKHLITATGQRVTLRCSPRSGDLSVYWYQQSLDQGLQFLIQYYNGEERAKGNILERFSAQQFPDLHSELNLSSLELGDSALYFCASSVVTGENSPLHFGNGTRLTVT.